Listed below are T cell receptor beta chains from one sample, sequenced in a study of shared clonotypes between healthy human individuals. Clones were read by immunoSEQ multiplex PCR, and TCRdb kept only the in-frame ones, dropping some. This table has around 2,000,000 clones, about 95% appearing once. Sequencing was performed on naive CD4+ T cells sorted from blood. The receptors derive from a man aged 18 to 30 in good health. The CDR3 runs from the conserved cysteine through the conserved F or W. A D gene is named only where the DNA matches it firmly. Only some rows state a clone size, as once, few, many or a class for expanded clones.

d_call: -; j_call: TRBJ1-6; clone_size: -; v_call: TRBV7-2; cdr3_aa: CASSYRGNSPLHF; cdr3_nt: TGTGCCAGCAGCTATCGGGGTAATTCACCCCTCCACTTT
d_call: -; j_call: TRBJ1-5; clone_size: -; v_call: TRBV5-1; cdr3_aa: CASSLDGGQQPQHF; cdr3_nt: TGCGCCAGCAGCTTGGATGGGGGGCAGCAGCCCCAGCATTTT
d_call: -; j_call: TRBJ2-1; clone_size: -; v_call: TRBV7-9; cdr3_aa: CASSADVPSSYNEQFF; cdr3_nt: TGTGCCAGCAGCGCGGACGTCCCTAGCTCCTACAATGAGCAGTTCTTC
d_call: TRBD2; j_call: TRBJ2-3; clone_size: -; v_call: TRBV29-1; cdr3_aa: CSALLSGGSTDTQYF; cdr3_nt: TGCAGCGCCCTACTTAGCGGGGGAAGCACAGATACGCAGTATTTT
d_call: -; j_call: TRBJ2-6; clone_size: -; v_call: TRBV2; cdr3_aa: CASSVTPSSGANVLTF; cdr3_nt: TGTGCCAGCAGTGTTACGCCTAGCTCTGGGGCCAACGTCCTGACTTTC
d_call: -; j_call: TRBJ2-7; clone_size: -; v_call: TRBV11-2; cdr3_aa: CASSPDYPRSYEQYF; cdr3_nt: TGTGCCAGCAGCCCCGACTATCCCCGCTCCTACGAGCAGTACTTC
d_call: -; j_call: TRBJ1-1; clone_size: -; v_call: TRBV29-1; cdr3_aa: CSVSPGPANTEAFF; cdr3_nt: TGCAGCGTGTCACCGGGACCCGCGAACACTGAAGCTTTCTTT
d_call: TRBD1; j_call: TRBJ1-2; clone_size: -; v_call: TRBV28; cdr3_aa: CASSRPQGAGGYTF; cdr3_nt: TGTGCCAGCAGCCGACCACAGGGGGCAGGGGGCTACACCTTC
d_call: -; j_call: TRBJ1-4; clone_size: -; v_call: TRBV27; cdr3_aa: CASSALALTNEKLFF; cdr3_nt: TGTGCCAGCAGTGCCTTGGCGCTAACTAATGAAAAACTGTTTTTT
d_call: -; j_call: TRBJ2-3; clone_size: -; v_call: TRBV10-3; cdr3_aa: CAIKRLVSDTQYF; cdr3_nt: TGTGCCATCAAAAGGCTAGTCTCAGATACGCAGTATTTT
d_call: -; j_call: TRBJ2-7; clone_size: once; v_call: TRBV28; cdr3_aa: CASSQGDRGQYF; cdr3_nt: TGTGCCAGCAGCCAAGGGGATAGAGGGCAGTACTTC
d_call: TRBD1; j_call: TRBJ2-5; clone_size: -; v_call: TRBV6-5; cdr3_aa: CASRDHTGEETQYF; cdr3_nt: TGTGCCAGCAGAGATCATACAGGGGAAGAGACCCAGTACTTC
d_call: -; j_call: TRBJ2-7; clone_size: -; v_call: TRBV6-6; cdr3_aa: CASSRLTIYEQYF; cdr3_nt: TGTGCCAGCAGTCGACTAACTATCTACGAGCAGTACTTC
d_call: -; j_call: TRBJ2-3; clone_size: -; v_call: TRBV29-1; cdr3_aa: CSARNTDTQYF; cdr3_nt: TGCAGCGCTCGTAACACAGATACGCAGTATTTT
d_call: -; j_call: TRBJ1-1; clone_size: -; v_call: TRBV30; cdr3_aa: CAWSVSRGYTEAFF; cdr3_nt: TGTGCCTGGAGTGTATCACGAGGGTACACTGAAGCTTTCTTT
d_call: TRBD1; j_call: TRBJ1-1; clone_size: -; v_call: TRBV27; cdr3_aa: CASSSRTGTGAFF; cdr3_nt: TGTGCCAGCAGTTCTCGGACAGGGACGGGAGCTTTCTTT
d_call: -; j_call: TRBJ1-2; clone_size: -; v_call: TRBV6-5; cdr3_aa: CASSPGWGYTF; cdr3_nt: TGTGCCAGCAGCCCCGGTTGGGGCTACACCTTC
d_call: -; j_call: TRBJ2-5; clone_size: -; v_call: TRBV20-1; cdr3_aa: CSAVRTETQYF; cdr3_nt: TGCAGTGCCGTTCGAACGGAGACCCAGTACTTC
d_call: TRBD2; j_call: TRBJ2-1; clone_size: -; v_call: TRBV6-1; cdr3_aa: CASSQTSGSYNEQFF; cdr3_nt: TGTGCCAGCAGTCAGACTAGCGGGTCATACAATGAGCAGTTCTTC
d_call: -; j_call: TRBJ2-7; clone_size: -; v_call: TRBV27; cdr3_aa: CASKRAPRQRDEQYF; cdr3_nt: TGTGCCAGCAAGAGGGCGCCAAGGCAGAGGGACGAGCAGTACTTC
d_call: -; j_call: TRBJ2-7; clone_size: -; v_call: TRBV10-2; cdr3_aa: CASSGNSYEQYF; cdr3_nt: TGCGCCAGCAGTGGGAACAGCTACGAGCAGTACTTC
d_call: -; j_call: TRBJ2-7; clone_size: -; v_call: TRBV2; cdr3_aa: CASRKDRTYEQYF; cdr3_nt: TGTGCCAGCAGAAAGGACAGAACCTACGAGCAGTACTTC
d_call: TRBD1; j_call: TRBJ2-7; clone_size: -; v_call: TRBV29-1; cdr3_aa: CSAQLDRGLGEQYF; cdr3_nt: TGCAGCGCCCAGCTAGACAGGGGGCTGGGCGAGCAGTACTTC
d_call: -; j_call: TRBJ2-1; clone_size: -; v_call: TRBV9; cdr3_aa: CASSGMTGTLYNEQFF; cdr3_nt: TGTGCCAGCAGCGGGATGACCGGGACCCTCTACAATGAGCAGTTCTTC
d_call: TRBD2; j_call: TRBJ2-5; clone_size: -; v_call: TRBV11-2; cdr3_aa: CASSLDPPGGWETQYF; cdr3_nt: TGTGCCAGCAGCTTAGATCCCCCCGGGGGGTGGGAGACCCAGTACTTC
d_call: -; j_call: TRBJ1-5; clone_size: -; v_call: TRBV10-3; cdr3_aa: CAISETRAQPQHF; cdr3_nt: TGTGCCATCAGTGAGACCAGGGCCCAGCCCCAGCATTTT
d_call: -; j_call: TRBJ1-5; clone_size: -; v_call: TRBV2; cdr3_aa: CASSYGQTGQPQHF; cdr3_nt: TGTGCCAGCAGTTACGGACAGACGGGTCAGCCCCAGCATTTT
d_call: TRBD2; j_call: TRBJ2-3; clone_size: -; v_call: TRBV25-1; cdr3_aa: CASNELGGYRDTQYF; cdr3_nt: TGTGCCAGCAACGAATTGGGAGGGTATAGAGATACGCAGTATTTT
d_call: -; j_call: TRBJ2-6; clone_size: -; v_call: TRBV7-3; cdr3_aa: CASSPFGGFSGANVLTF; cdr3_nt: TGTGCCAGCAGCCCTTTTGGGGGTTTCTCTGGGGCCAACGTCCTGACTTTC
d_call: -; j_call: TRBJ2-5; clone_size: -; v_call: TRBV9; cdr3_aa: CASSVAVRETQYF; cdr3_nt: TGTGCCAGCAGCGTAGCGGTGAGAGAGACCCAGTACTTC
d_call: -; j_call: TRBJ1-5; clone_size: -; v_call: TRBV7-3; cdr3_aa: CASSLSPNQPQHF; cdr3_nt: TGTGCCAGCAGCTTATCACCAAATCAGCCCCAGCATTTT
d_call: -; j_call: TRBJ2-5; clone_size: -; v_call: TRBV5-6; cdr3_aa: CASSGPRAETQYF; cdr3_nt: TGTGCCAGCAGCGGTCCGAGAGCGGAGACCCAGTACTTC
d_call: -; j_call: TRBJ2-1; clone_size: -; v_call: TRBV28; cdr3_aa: CASQGYEQFF; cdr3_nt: TGTGCCAGCCAAGGGTATGAGCAGTTCTTC
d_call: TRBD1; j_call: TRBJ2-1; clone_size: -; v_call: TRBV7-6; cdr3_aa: CASSIRQGPYNEQFF; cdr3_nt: TGTGCCAGCAGCATCCGACAGGGCCCCTACAATGAGCAGTTCTTC
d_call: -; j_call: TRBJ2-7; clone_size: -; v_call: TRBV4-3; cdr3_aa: CASSPGMGGEQYF; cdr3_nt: TGCGCCAGCAGCCCAGGTATGGGTGGCGAGCAGTACTTC
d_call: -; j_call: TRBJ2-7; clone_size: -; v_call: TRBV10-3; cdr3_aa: CAISDPGETYEQYF; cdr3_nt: TGTGCCATCAGTGACCCAGGTGAAACCTACGAGCAGTACTTC
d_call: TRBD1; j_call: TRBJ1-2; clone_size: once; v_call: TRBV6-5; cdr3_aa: CASGLGGLDYGYTF; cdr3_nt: TGTGCCAGCGGACTAGGGGGCCTCGACTATGGCTACACCTTC
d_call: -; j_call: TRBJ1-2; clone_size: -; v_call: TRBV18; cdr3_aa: CASSPPDGGHGYTF; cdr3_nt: TGTGCCAGCTCACCACCGGACGGCGGGCATGGCTACACCTTC
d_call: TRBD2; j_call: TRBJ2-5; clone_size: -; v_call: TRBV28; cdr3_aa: CASRLTSGQETQYF; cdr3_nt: TGTGCCAGCCGACTTACTAGCGGGCAAGAGACCCAGTACTTC
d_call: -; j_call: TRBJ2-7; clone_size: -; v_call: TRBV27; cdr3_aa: CASRRSPVSEQYF; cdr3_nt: TGTGCCAGCAGGCGAAGTCCAGTATCCGAGCAGTACTTC
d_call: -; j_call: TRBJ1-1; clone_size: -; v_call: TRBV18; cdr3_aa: CASSPEDSTEAFF; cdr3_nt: TGTGCCAGCTCACCGGAAGACAGCACTGAAGCTTTCTTT
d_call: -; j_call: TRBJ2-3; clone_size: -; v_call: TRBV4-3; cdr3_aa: CASSQDRVNAGDTQYF; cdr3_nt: TGCGCCAGCAGCCAAGATCGCGTGAACGCAGGAGATACGCAGTATTTT
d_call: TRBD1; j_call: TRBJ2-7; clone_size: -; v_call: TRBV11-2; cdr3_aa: CASSLNGDSLREQYF; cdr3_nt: TGTGCCAGCAGCTTAAACGGGGACAGCCTTCGTGAGCAGTACTTC
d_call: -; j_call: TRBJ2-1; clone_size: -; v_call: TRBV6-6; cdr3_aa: CASMMSHEQFF; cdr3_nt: TGTGCCAGCATGATGAGCCATGAGCAGTTCTTC
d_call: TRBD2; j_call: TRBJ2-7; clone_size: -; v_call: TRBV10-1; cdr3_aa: CATSQGTSGTYEQYF; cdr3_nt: TGCGCCACGAGCCAAGGGACTAGCGGGACCTACGAGCAGTACTTC
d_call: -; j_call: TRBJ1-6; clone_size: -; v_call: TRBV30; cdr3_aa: CAWSIQINNSPLHF; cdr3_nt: TGTGCCTGGAGTATACAGATAAATAATTCACCCCTCCACTTT